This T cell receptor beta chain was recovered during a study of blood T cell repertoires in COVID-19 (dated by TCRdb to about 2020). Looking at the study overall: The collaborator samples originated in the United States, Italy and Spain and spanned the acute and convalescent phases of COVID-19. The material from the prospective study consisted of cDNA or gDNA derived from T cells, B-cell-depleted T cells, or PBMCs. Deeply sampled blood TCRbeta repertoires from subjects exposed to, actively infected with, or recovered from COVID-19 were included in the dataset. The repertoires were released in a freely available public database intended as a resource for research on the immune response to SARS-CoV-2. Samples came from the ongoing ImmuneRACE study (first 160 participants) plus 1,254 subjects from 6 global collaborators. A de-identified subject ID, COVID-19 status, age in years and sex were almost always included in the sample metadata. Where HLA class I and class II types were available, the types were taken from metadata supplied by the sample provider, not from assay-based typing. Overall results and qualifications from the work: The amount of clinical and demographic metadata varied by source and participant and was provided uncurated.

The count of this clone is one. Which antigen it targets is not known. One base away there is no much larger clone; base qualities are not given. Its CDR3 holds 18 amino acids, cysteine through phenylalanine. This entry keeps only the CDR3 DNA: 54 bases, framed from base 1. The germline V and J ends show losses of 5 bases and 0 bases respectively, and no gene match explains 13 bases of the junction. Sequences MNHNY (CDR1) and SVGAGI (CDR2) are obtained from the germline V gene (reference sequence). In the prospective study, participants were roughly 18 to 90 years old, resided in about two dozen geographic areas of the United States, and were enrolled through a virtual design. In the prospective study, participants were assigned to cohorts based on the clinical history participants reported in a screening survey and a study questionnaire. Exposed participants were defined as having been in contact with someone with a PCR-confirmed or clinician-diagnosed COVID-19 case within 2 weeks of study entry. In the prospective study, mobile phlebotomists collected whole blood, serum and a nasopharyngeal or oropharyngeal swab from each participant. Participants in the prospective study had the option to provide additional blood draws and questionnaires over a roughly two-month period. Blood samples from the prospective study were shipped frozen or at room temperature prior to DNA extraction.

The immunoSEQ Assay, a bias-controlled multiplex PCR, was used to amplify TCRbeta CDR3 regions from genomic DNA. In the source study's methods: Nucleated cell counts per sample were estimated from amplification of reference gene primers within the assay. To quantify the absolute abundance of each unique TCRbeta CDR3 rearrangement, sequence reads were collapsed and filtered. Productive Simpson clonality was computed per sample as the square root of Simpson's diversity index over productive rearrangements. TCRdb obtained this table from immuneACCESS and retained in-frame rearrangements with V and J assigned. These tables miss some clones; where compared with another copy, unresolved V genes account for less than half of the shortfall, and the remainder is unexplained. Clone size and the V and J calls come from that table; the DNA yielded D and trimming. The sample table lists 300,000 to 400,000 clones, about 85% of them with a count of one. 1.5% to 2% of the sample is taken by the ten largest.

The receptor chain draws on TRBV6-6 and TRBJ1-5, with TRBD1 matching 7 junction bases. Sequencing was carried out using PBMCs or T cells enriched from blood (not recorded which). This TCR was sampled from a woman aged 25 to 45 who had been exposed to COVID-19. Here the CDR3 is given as CASSPAGTDIYSNQPQHF. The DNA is TGTGCCAGCAGTCCGGCCGGGACAGATATTTATAGCAATCAGCCCCAGCATTTT.